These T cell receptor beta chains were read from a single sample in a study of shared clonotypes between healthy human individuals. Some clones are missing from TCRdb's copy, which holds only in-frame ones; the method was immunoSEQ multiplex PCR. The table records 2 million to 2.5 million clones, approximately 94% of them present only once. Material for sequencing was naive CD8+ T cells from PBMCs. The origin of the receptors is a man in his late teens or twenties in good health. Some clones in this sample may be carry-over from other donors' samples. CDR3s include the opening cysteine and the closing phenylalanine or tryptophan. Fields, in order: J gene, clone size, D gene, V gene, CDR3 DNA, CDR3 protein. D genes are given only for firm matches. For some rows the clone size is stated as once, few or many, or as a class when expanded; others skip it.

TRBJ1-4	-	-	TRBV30	TGTGCCTGGACGGGGGAGAATGAAAAACTGTTTTTT	CAWTGENEKLFF
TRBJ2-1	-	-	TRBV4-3	TGCGCCAGCAGCCAAGATATTTTGACTCAATACAATGAGCAGTTCTTC	CASSQDILTQYNEQFF
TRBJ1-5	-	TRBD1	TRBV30	TGTGCCTGGAGTCCCGGGACAGGGTTTAGCAATCAGCCCCAGCATTTT	CAWSPGTGFSNQPQHF
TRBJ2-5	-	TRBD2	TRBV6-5	TGTGCCAGCAGTTTGGGGCTAGCGGGGCTCCCGGGGACCCAGTACTTC	CASSLGLAGLPGTQYF
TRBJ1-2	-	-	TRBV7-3	TGTGCCAGCAGCCCTTCGCGCGATAGTGGCTACACCTTC	CASSPSRDSGYTF
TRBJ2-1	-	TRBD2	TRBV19	TGTGCCAGTAGTATATCTAGCGGGAGCCACAATGAGCAGTTCTTC	CASSISSGSHNEQFF
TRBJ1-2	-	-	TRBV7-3	TGTGCCAGCAGCTTAGATGGGGCTAACTATGGCTACACCTTC	CASSLDGANYGYTF
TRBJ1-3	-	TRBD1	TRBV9	TGTGCCAGCAGCGGGAATGACAGGGATGGAAACACCATATATTTT	CASSGNDRDGNTIYF
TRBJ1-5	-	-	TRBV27	TGTGCCAGCAGTTTACTCCCAGGGAGAAGCAATCAGCCCCAGCATTTT	CASSLLPGRSNQPQHF
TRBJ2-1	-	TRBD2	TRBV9	TGTGCCAGCAGCGTATACGGGAGGGAGTTGGATGAGCAGTTCTTC	CASSVYGRELDEQFF
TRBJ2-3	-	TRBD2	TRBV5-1	TGCGCCAGCAGCTTGGGACGGGGGGGGCCCACAGATACGCAGTATTTT	CASSLGRGGPTDTQYF
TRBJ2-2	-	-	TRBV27	TGTGCCAGCAGGTGGGGGAACGCCGGGGAGCTGTTTTTT	CASRWGNAGELFF
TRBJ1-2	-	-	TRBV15	TGTGCCACCAGCGGAATCCGGGACACCGTTGCTAACTATGGCTACACCTTC	CATSGIRDTVANYGYTF
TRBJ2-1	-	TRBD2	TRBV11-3	TGTGCCAGCAGCTGGGAAGCGGGAGATGGGGGTGAGCAGTTCTTC	CASSWEAGDGGEQFF
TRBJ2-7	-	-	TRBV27	TGTGCCAGCAGTTTTAGGGCAGCCCGTTACGAGCAGTACTTC	CASSFRAARYEQYF
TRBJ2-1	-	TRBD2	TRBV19	TGTGCCAGTAGTATTTCGGCCCGTTGGGGGGGACTAGCGGGAGACGAGCAGTTCTTC	CASSISARWGGLAGDEQFF
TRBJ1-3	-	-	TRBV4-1	TGCGCCAGCAGCCAAGATCCGGCGCTTTGGGCTGGAAACACCATATATTTT	CASSQDPALWAGNTIYF
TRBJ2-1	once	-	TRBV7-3	TGTGCCAGCAGTCCGAGAAAAGCGACTAGAAGGAATGAGCAGTTCTTC	CASSPRKATRRNEQFF
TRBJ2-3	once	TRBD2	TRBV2	TGTGCCAGCAGCGAACTAGCGTCCCTTAGCACAGATACGCAGTATTTT	CASSELASLSTDTQYF
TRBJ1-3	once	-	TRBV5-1	TGCGCCAGCAGCTTGGTTGTCAGAAGGCCTGGAAACACCATATATTTT	CASSLVVRRPGNTIYF
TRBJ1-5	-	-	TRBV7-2	TGTGCCAGCAGCTTAACCAGTCGGAGCAATCAGCCCCAGCATTTT	CASSLTSRSNQPQHF
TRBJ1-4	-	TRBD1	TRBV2	TGTGCCAGCAGTGAAGGGACAGGAGGACACAATGAAAAACTGTTTTTT	CASSEGTGGHNEKLFF
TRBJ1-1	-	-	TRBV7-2	TGTGCCAGCAGCTTAGCGTGGGGTCCCACTGAAGCTTTCTTT	CASSLAWGPTEAFF
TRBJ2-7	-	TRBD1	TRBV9	TGTGCCAGCAGCCGCTCCACTGGGCAGGGGGCCTACGAGCAGTACTTC	CASSRSTGQGAYEQYF
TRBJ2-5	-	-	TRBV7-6	TGTGCCAGCAGCATACGGGTGTCGGAGACCCAGTACTTC	CASSIRVSETQYF
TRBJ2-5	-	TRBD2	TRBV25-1	TGTGCCAGCAGTGACCCGACTAGCGGGAGAGAGACCCAGTACTTC	CASSDPTSGRETQYF
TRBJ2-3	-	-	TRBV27	TGTGCCAGCAGTTTATACCTCCTTTCGGATACGCAGTATTTT	CASSLYLLSDTQYF
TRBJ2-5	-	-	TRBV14	TGTGCCAGCAGCCTCCGCCTTGGCAGCTCAATCCAAGAGACCCAGTACTTC	CASSLRLGSSIQETQYF
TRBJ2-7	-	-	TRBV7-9	TGTGCCAGCAGCCAAAGGGGTGTAGCATCCCACGAGCAGTACTTC	CASSQRGVASHEQYF
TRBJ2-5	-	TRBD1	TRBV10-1	TGCGCCAGCAGTTCCGGGACAGGGGGATCGGGGCAAGAGACCCAGTACTTC	CASSSGTGGSGQETQYF
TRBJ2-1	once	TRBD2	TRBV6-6	TGTGCCAGCAGCCGACTAGCGGGAGGGGACAATGAGCAGTTCTTC	CASSRLAGGDNEQFF
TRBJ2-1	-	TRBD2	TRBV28	TGTGCCAGCAGTTTAGTCTTGACTAGCGTGTTAAATGAGCAGTTCTTC	CASSLVLTSVLNEQFF
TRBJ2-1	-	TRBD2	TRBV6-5	TGTGCCAGCAGTTATGACACTAGCGGGAGTATGAGGGAGCAGTTCTTC	CASSYDTSGSMREQFF
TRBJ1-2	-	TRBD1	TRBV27	TGTGCCAGTAGACAGGGAGCCCTCTATGGCTACACCTTC	CASRQGALYGYTF
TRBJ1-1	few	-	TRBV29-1	TGCAGCGTTGAAGACCCCTGGGGGCAGATGAACACTGAAGCTTTCTTT	CSVEDPWGQMNTEAFF
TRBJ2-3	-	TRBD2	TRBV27	TGTGCCAGCAGTTTTAATGGACTAGAGCTAACAGATACGCAGTATTTT	CASSFNGLELTDTQYF
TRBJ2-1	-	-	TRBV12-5	TGTGCTAGTGCTCCGGGGCCCGAGTACAATGAGCAGTTCTTC	CASAPGPEYNEQFF
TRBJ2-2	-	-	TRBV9	TGTGCCAGCAGCGTAGTGCTCTCCGGGGAGCTGTTTTTT	CASSVVLSGELFF
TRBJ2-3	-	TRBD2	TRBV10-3	TGTGCCATCAGTGAGGGACTAGCGGGAGGAGGCACAGATACGCAGTATTTT	CAISEGLAGGGTDTQYF
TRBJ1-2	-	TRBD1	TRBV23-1	TGCGCCAGCAGTCAATCAGGCCAGGGGGGATGTTCGGAAGGCTACACCTTC	CASSQSGQGGCSEGYTF
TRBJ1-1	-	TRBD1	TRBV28	TGTGCCAGCAGATATTCTACAGGGGTGAACACTGAAGCTTTCTTT	CASRYSTGVNTEAFF
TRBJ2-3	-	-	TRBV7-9	TGTGCCAGCAGCCGAACTGTAGGGGTCACAGATACGCAGTATTTT	CASSRTVGVTDTQYF
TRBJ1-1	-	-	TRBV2	TGTGCCAGCAGTGAAGGGGGAGTAATGAACACTGAAGCTTTCTTT	CASSEGGVMNTEAFF
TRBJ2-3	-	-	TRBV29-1	TGCAGCGTCCACACAGATACGCAGTATTTT	CSVHTDTQYF
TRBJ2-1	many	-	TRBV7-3	TGTGCCAGCAGCCTCGGGAACAATGAGCAGTTCTTC	CASSLGNNEQFF
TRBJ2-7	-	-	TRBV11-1	TGTGCCAGCAGCTTAGGAGGAGGGGTCTACGAGCAGTACTTC	CASSLGGGVYEQYF
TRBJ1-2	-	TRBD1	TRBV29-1	TGCAGCGTGGCGGGGGGTGAACTACCCGCCGGACAGGGAGGGGGCTACACCTTC	CSVAGGELPAGQGGGYTF
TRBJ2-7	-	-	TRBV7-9	TGTGCCAGCAGGGACAGCACGAGCTCCTACGAGCAGTACTTC	CASRDSTSSYEQYF
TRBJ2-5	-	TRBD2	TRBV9	TGTGCCAGCAGCGTAGGGATTATCCGAACTAGCGGGGCTCAAGAGACCCAGTACTTC	CASSVGIIRTSGAQETQYF
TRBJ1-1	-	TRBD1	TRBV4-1	TGCGCCAGCAGCCACGCAGCGGCAGGGGGTATTCCTGAAGCTTTCTTT	CASSHAAAGGIPEAFF
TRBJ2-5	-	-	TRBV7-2	TGTGCCAGCAGCTACCAGGGGACCCAGTACTTC	CASSYQGTQYF
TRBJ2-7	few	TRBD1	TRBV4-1	TGCGCCAGCAGCCTCCAGGACAGGGTCTACGAGCAGTACTTC	CASSLQDRVYEQYF
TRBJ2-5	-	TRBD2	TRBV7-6	TGTGCCAGCAGCGTGACTAGCGGGAGGGCAGAGACCCAGTACTTC	CASSVTSGRAETQYF
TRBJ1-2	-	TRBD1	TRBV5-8	TGTGCCAGCAGCTTCCCATCGGACAGGCTGTCCTATGGCTACACCTTC	CASSFPSDRLSYGYTF
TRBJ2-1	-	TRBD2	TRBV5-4	TGTGCCAGCAGCGTGTCTAGCGGCAATGAGCAGTTCTTC	CASSVSSGNEQFF
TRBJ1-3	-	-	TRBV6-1	TGTGCCAGCAGTCTAGACAGGTACTCTGGAAACACCATATATTTT	CASSLDRYSGNTIYF
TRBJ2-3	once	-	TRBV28	TGTGCCAGCAGTTTACTAGCAGAGGATACGCAGTATTTT	CASSLLAEDTQYF
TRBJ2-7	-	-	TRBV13	TGTGCCAGCAGCCTAGGATATGGGAGCTACGAGCAGTACTTC	CASSLGYGSYEQYF
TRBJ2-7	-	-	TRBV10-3	TGTGCCATCAGTGAGTCCGGAACATACGAGCAGTACTTC	CAISESGTYEQYF